Listed here is a single T cell receptor (beta chain). The sample is drawn from a study of CXCR3-negative and CXCR3-positive naive CD8 T cells. CDR1 SGDLS and CDR2 YYNGEE come from the germline V gene. The CDR3 is 13 residues long. Researchers reported sorting every CD8+ T cell subset in triplicate, about 290,000 cells per sort. The method, 5' RACE with UMI labels, was used to prepare the TRB cDNA libraries. TCRdb re-called the 5' RACE reads, yielding one record per CDR3 amino acid sequence without DNA. This sample's table reports about 41,000 distinct CDR3 sequences. This sequence originates from a human donor in good health. Some clones in this sample may be carry-over from other donors' samples. The rearrangement links TRBV9 to TRBJ1-1. Sequenced material: memory CD8+ T cells from blood. The CDR3 loop is CASSGPLNTEAFF.